The rows below give T cell receptor beta chains drawn from one sample of a study of T cells in Graves' hyperthyroidism and ophthalmopathy. Each CDR3 protein gets one entry after TCRdb re-called the multiplex PCR reads with MiXCR. The sample yields about 300,000 distinct CDR3 sequences, roughly a fifth seen once. What was sequenced was blood. These receptors all come from a middle-aged man with Graves' ophthalmopathy. Each CDR3 is given with its conserved first and last residue. The D gene is left open where the match is weak. Clone size, where shown, is once, few, many, or a class for clones that have expanded.

clone size,V gene,D gene,J gene,CDR3 protein,CDR3 DNA
many,TRBV5-8,.,TRBJ2-7,CASSREPVEQYF,TGTGCCAGCAGCCGAGAGCCTGTCGAGCAGTACTTC
many,TRBV3-1,TRBD2,TRBJ2-7,CASSHKLAVHYEQYF,TGTGCCAGCAGCCATAAGCTAGCGGTTCACTACGAGCAGTACTTC
many,TRBV7-9,TRBD2,TRBJ2-3,CASSLVLAGSTFSTDTQYF,TGTGCCAGCAGCTTAGTACTAGCGGGCTCCACCTTTAGCACAGATACGCAGTATTTT
few,TRBV20-1,.,TRBJ1-5,CSAGGNSNQPQHF,TGCAGTGCAGGAGGTAATAGCAATCAGCCCCAGCATTTT
few,TRBV29-1,TRBD1,TRBJ1-2,CSVAGHQTGVDGYTF,TGCAGCGTTGCAGGGCACCAGACAGGGGTAGATGGCTACACCTTC
.,TRBV6-1,.,TRBJ1-1,CASSQTLNTEAFF,TGTGCCAGCAGTCAGACACTGAACACTGAAGCTTTCTTT
.,TRBV27,TRBD1,TRBJ1-2,CASMSGTGDYGYTF,TGTGCCAGCATGTCCGGGACAGGGGACTATGGCTACACCTTC
.,TRBV11-2,TRBD2,TRBJ2-3,CASSPTSGRGDTQYF,TGTGCCAGCAGCCCGACTAGCGGGAGGGGAGATACGCAGTATTTT
.,TRBV6-1,.,TRBJ1-1,CASSQKPNTEAFF,TGTGCCAGCTCGCAGAAGCCTAACACTGAAGCTTTCTTT
many,TRBV11-3,.,TRBJ2-1,CASSSLGGYNEQFF,TGTGCCAGCAGCTCACTAGGGGGGTACAATGAGCAGTTCTTC
.,TRBV10-1,TRBD1,TRBJ2-5,CASSERTGTQETQYF,TGCGCCAGCAGTGAGAGGACAGGCACTCAAGAGACCCAGTACTTC
few,TRBV6-1,.,TRBJ2-7,CASTAGVDEQYF,TGTGCCAGCACCGCAGGGGTGGATGAACAGTACTTC
.,TRBV20-1,.,TRBJ1-1,CRANTGNTEAFF,TGCAGGGCCAATACAGGGAACACTGAAGCTTTCTTT
many,TRBV28,TRBD2,TRBJ2-3,CASSLGLAGGKSTDTQYF,TGTGCCAGCAGTTTAGGACTAGCGGGAGGGAAAAGCACAGATACGCAGTATTTT
.,TRBV13,TRBD2,TRBJ2-7,CASSSGRGAKTYEQYF,TGTGCCAGCAGCTCCGGGAGGGGTGCAAAGACCTACGAGCAGTACTTC
.,TRBV20-1,TRBD2,TRBJ2-3,CSARSRAGGPSTDTQYF,TGCAGTGCTAGGAGTAGAGCGGGAGGGCCCTCCACAGATACGCAGTATTTT
.,TRBV6-1,.,TRBJ1-4,CASGTANEKLFF,TGTGCCAGCGGGACGGCGAATGAAAAACTGTTTTTT
once,TRBV10-2,TRBD2,TRBJ2-7,CASRTSGSWYNEQYF,TGCGCCAGCAGGACTAGCGGGAGTTGGTACAACGAGCAGTACTTC
.,TRBV7-2,.,TRBJ2-3,CASSYQSTDTQYF,TGTGCCAGCAGCTACCAAAGCACAGATACGCAGTATTTT
.,TRBV5-6,TRBD2,TRBJ2-1,CASSLMAGGMGSYNEQFF,TGTGCCAGCAGCTTGATGGCGGGAGGTATGGGATCCTACAATGAGCAGTTCTTC
many,TRBV2,.,TRBJ2-4,CASTFGQSAKNIQYF,TGTGCCAGCACCTTCGGACAGTCAGCCAAAAACATTCAGTACTTC
.,TRBV12-3/TRBV12-4,TRBD2,TRBJ2-1,CASRPRLAGPDNEQFF,TGTGCCAGCAGGCCCCGACTAGCGGGACCCGACAATGAGCAGTTCTTC
many,TRBV7-3,.,TRBJ2-1,CASSPPGKNEQFF,TGTGCCAGCAGCCCCCCGGGGAAGAATGAGCAGTTCTTC
many,TRBV20-1,.,TRBJ2-1,CSGGVGAGENEQFF,TGCAGTGGGGGGGTGGGGGCTGGTGAGAATGAGCAGTTCTTC
.,TRBV9,TRBD2,TRBJ2-6,CASSPGLAGGSGANVLTF,TGTGCCAGCAGCCCGGGACTAGCGGGAGGATCTGGGGCCAACGTCCTGACTTTC
few,TRBV5-1,.,TRBJ1-4,CASSMDRPNEKLFF,TGCGCCAGCAGCATGGACAGACCCAATGAAAAACTGTTTTTT
many,TRBV3-1,.,TRBJ2-1,CASSQAGDYHHNEQFF,TGTGCCAGCAGCCAGGCCGGTGACTACCACCACAATGAGCAGTTCTTC
few,TRBV28,TRBD1,TRBJ1-1,CASLLVGNNRGHTEAFF,TGTGCCAGCTTATTGGTAGGGAATAACAGGGGGCATACTGAAGCTTTCTTT
.,TRBV6-2/TRBV6-3,.,TRBJ2-5,CASTNSPETQYF,TGTGCCAGCACCAACTCGCCCGAGACCCAGTACTTC
many,TRBV5-1,.,TRBJ2-3,CASSGGTGNMDTQYF,TGCGCCAGCAGCGGGGGGACTGGCAATATGGATACGCAGTATTTT
many,TRBV27,.,TRBJ2-2,CASSLLGNTGELFF,TGTGCCAGCAGTTTATTGGGTAACACCGGGGAGCTGTTTTTT
few,TRBV10-1,.,TRBJ2-1,CAGSAPGPEDNEQFF,TGCGCCGGCAGCGCTCCGGGACCAGAAGACAATGAGCAGTTCTTC
few,TRBV11-2,TRBD1,TRBJ2-1,CASSLGTGDEQFF,TGTGCCAGCAGCCTCGGGACAGGGGATGAGCAGTTCTTC
few,TRBV2,.,TRBJ1-2,CASTDRIPYGYTF,TGTGCCAGCACTGACAGGATCCCCTATGGCTACACCTTC
few,TRBV7-9,TRBD1,TRBJ2-7,CASGQGSEQYF,TGTGCCAGCGGACAGGGGAGCGAGCAGTACTTC
few,TRBV6-1,.,TRBJ2-2,CASSIQQNTGELFF,TGTGCCAGCAGTATTCAGCAGAACACCGGGGAGCTGTTTTTT
many,TRBV28,.,TRBJ2-3,CASSFREIITDTQYF,TGTGCCAGCAGTTTTCGGGAGATCATCACAGATACGCAGTATTTT
few,TRBV19,.,TRBJ1-2,CASSTVASGYTF,TGTGCCAGTAGTACAGTTGCAAGTGGCTACACCTTC
.,TRBV7-2,TRBD1,TRBJ1-2,CASSPYTGGHGYTF,TGTGCCAGCAGCCCATACACAGGGGGACATGGCTACACCTTC
few,TRBV7-9,.,TRBJ2-7,CASSPDWQVYYEQYF,TGTGCCAGCAGTCCAGATTGGCAGGTCTACTACGAGCAGTACTTC
.,TRBV7-9,.,TRBJ2-1,CASSPGLGTPSWFF,TGTGCCAGCAGCCCCGGTTTAGGGACTCCAAGCTGGTTCTTC
many,TRBV20-1,TRBD2,TRBJ2-5,CSASVGRSPETQYF,TGCAGTGCTAGTGTCGGGAGGTCCCCAGAGACCCAGTACTTC
many,TRBV7-2,.,TRBJ1-4,CASSFAKTTNEKLFF,TGTGCCAGCAGCTTCGCCAAGACAACTAATGAAAAACTGTTTTTT
many,TRBV11-1,TRBD2,TRBJ2-1,CASSIRLAGGSNEQFF,TGTGCCAGCAGCATTAGACTAGCGGGAGGTTCTAATGAGCAGTTCTTC
many,TRBV28,.,TRBJ2-1,CASSFDEQFF,TGTGCCAGCAGTTTTGATGAGCAGTTCTTC
many,TRBV29-1,.,TRBJ2-7,CSVEEGRSYEQYF,TGCAGCGTTGAAGAGGGGCGCTCCTACGAGCAGTACTTC
.,TRBV19,.,TRBJ2-1,CASSFWDRNEQFF,TGTGCCAGTAGTTTCTGGGACCGTAATGAGCAGTTCTTC